These 7 T cell receptor beta chains were all obtained from the same sample, sequenced in a study of T cells in Graves' hyperthyroidism and ophthalmopathy. Researchers amplified the TCR beta CDR3 regions from RNA transcripts. An initial round of RT-PCR targeting the TCR CDR3 relied on the HTBI primer set. TCRdb analysed the multiplex PCR reads with MiXCR anew, one entry per CDR3 protein. This sample has a few hundred thousand distinct CDR3 sequences, with more than 15% found just once. Sequenced input: blood. Receptor source: a woman between 18 and 30 years old with Graves' ophthalmopathy.

This chain uses TRBV6-4 with TRBJ2-2; D remains ambiguous. Germline V gene lookup returns CDR1 MRHNA and CDR2 SNTAGT. The CDR3 sequence is 14 residues long. Trimming cost V 6 bases and J 0 bases, with 8 bases left between them. CDR3 sequence (DNA): TGTGCCAGCAGAAGTCTAGCGAACACCGGGGAGCTGTTTTTT. Protein sequence: CASRSLANTGELFF.

CDR3 protein: CASSLRDMWTQYF. The DNA for the CDR3 is TGTGCCAGCAGCCTCCGGGACATGTGGACCCAGTACTTC. The chain couples TRBV5-6 to TRBJ2-5; possible D gene TRBD1, 6 bases. The CDR3 is 13 residues long. The V end lost 4 bases, the J end lost 7 bases, and 14 bases lay between the germline ends. Germline loops: CDR1 SGHDT, CDR2 YYEEEE.

This clonotype was counted at least ten times. The chain links TRBV3-1 to TRBJ2-2; 7 bases fit TRBD2. Germline V gene lookup returns CDR1 LGHDT and CDR2 YNNKEL (reference sequence). The CDR3 length is 12 residues. Unmatched junction bases numbered 2, after V lost 4 bases and J lost 9 bases. This CDR3 is CASSRGGRELFF. The CDR3 region has the DNA TGTGCCAGCAGCCGCGGGGGTCGGGAGCTGTTTTTT.

In its sample, this clonotype was seen many times. The chain couples TRBV29-1 to TRBJ2-7; 9 bases are a match to TRBD1. V gave up 5 bases and J gave up 3 bases; unmatched junction bases: 8. Looked up from germline, CDR1 is SQVTM and CDR2 is ANQGSEA. The CDR3 is 14 amino acids. The CDR3 nucleotides are TGCAGCGTTATAAGGGACAGGGAAGACTACGAGCAGTACTTC. Translation: CSVIRDREDYEQYF.

This clonotype was recorded many times. The chain links TRBV7-9 to TRBJ2-7, with a possible D match to TRBD1 (5 bases). The CDR3 loop spans 17 amino acids. Trimming took 2 bases from V and 3 from J, leaving 20 bases between them. The germline V gene has CDR1 SEHNR and CDR2 FQNEAQ (reference sequence). In DNA, the CDR3 is TGTGCCAGCAGCTTAATGGGTGCCCAGGGTACAGACTACGAGCAGTACTTC. Translating gives CASSLMGAQGTDYEQYF. Drawing the rest from reference TRBV7-9 and TRBJ2-7, the complete variable domain is DTGVSQNPRHKITKRGQNVTFRCDPISEHNRLYWYRQTLGQGPEFLTYFQNEAQLEKSRLLSDRFSAERPKGSFSTLEIQRTEQGDSAMYLCASSLMGAQGTDYEQYFGPGTRLTVT.

The gene calls are TRBV10-3 and TRBJ1-4; D is undetermined. CDR1 is ENHRY and CDR2 is SYGVKD in the germline V gene. V was trimmed by 0 bases and J by 10 bases, leaving 12 bases between them. The CDR3 loop spans 14 amino acids. CDR3 residues: CAISESNALGKLFF. The CDR3 nucleotides read TGTGCCATCAGTGAGTCGAATGCCCTTGGAAAACTGTTTTTT.

This clonotype was seen repeatedly, ten times or more. The chain employs TRBV28 and TRBJ2-7; 13 positions match TRBD2. CDR3 length equals 21 residues. The V gene end was trimmed by 5 bases and the J gene end by 2 bases; junction bases not matched to a gene: 21. The germline gives CDR1 MDHEN, CDR2 SYDVKM. The CDR3 region is CASSDLTLPWTSGSNPYEQYF. DNA for the CDR3: TGTGCCAGCAGTGACCTAACTCTACCATGGACTAGCGGGAGTAATCCCTACGAGCAGTACTTC.